This T cell receptor (beta chain) is from a study of blood T cell repertoires in COVID-19. The age range of participants was about 18 to 100 years, with residence in around 22 US areas. The study assigned cohorts using participant-reported clinical history. Recovered status applied to Cohort 3 donors who had two consecutive negative PCRs. It also applied to those with clearance or with symptom resolution. Deletions cut 1 base from V and 6 bases from J, with 12 bases between. This CDR3 has 14 amino acids. CDR1 and CDR2 from the germline V gene are SEHNR and FQNEAQ (reference sequence). In the source study's methods: Amplifying reference gene primers gave estimates of nucleated cell counts. Here immunoSEQ multiplex PCR was the method, and the copy in TCRdb shows in-frame clones only, minus some. That table is the source of V, J and clone size, and D and trimming were worked out from the DNA. The table shows around 300,000 clones, with around 90% occurring only once.

This receptor was obtained from a woman in her thirties or forties who had recovered from COVID-19. The chain links TRBV7-9 to TRBJ1-1, with D maybe TRBD1 (6 bases). The sequenced material came from PBMCs or T cells enriched from blood (not recorded which). The CDR3 DNA follows: TGTGCCAGCAGCTTAGGCGGACAGTACCCTGAAGCTTTCTTT. It specifies CASSLGGQYPEAFF. Full variable domain (rest looked up from reference TRBV7-9 and TRBJ1-1): DTGVSQNPRHKITKRGQNVTFRCDPISEHNRLYWYRQTLGQGPEFLTYFQNEAQLEKSRLLSDRFSAERPKGSFSTLEIQRTEQGDSAMYLCASSLGGQYPEAFFGQGTRLTVV.